These 32 T cell receptor beta chains came from one sample sequenced in a study of blood T cell repertoires in COVID-19 (TCRdb year 2020). The library relied on the immunoSEQ multiplex PCR assay. The table comes from immuneACCESS by way of TCRdb, which keeps in-frame sequences with V and J called. Part of the clones is missing from these tables; in studies checked, under half for an unresolved V gene and the rest for unknown reasons. This sample gives approximately 250,000 clones in total; roughly 85% of them show up just once. The ten top clones hold 5% to 6.5% of the sample. Sequenced material: peripheral blood. The origin of the receptors is a man aged 50 to 59 with COVID-19, enrolled during active disease.

V and J are TRBV18 and TRBJ1-1, with 10 bases that match TRBD1. Germline V gives CDR1 KGHSH, CDR2 LQKENI. This CDR3 is built from 16 residues. With 5 bases clipped from V and 3 bases from J, the junction kept 9 bases outside the gene matches. CDR3 amino acids: CASSSTGTGEYTEAFF. The CDR3 DNA sequence: TGTGCCAGCTCATCAACCGGGACAGGGGAGTACACTGAAGCTTTCTTT.

The chain uses TRBV2 and TRBJ2-3; 9 bases are a match to TRBD2. This CDR3 has 15 amino acids. Unmatched junction bases numbered 8, after V lost 6 bases and J lost 4 bases. The V gene's germline CDR1 is SNHLY and CDR2 FYNNEI. CDR3 residues: CASSPGLAEADTQYF. CDR3 in DNA: TGTGCCAGCAGCCCGGGACTAGCAGAGGCAGATACGCAGTATTTT.

V gene TRBV19 combines with J gene TRBJ2-1; D is possibly TRBD2 (5 bases). The CDR3 loop spans 16 amino acids. Trimming took off 7 bases at V and 8 bases at J, with 24 bases between the two ends. Germline loops: CDR1 LNHDA, CDR2 SQIVND (reference sequence). The CDR3 DNA is TGTGCCAGTACCACCTCTGCGGAGGCTGGTTCTGATGAGCAGTTCTTC. This sequence encodes CASTTSAEAGSDEQFF. Complete variable domain (other parts from reference TRBV19 and TRBJ2-1): DGGITQSPKYLFRKEGQNVTLSCEQNLNHDAMYWYRQDPGQGLRLIYYSQIVNDFQKGDIAEGYSVSREKKESFPLTVTSAQKNPTAFYLCASTTSAEAGSDEQFFGPGTRLTVL.

This rearrangement joins TRBV5-1 to TRBJ2-7, with D possibly TRBD1 on 6 matching bases. Germline CDR1 SGHRS, CDR2 YFSETQ. The CDR3 extends over 14 amino acids. Trimming removed 4 bases from V and 7 bases from J, with 18 bases in between. CDR3 in DNA: TGCGCCAGCAGCCTGAACCCCGGACAGAATGAGCAGTACTTC. Its translation is CASSLNPGQNEQYF.

The chain is built from TRBV6-2 or TRBV6-3 and TRBJ1-5; 8 bases are a match to TRBD1. The CDR3 covers 15 residues. Germline V lookup: CDR1 MNHEY, CDR2 SVGEGT. Unmatched junction bases numbered 6, after V lost 2 bases and J lost 6 bases. Here the CDR3 DNA reads TGTGCCAGCAGTTACCAACGGACAGGGAGTCAGCCCCAGCATTTT. This translates into CASSYQRTGSQPQHF.

CDR3 DNA: TGTGCCACCAGTGACCTCGGGACAGGGCAAGAGACCCAGTACTTC. Translating it yields CATSDLGTGQETQYF. The chain couples TRBV24-1 to TRBJ2-5; TRBD1 matches at 9 bases. J gave up 2 bases and V 4 bases, and 4 bases lay outside the gene matches. The CDR3 extends over 15 amino acids. Per germline, CDR1 KGHDR and CDR2 SFDVKD.

The chain has TRBV6-1 and TRBJ2-5; D may be TRBD1 (6 bases). Per germline, CDR1 MNHNS and CDR2 SASEGT. CDR3 length: 14 amino acids. V lost 1 base to trimming and J lost 6 bases, with 12 bases between them. The CDR3 region has the DNA TGTGCCAGCAGTGAAGGAGGGGACACGAAGACCCAGTACTTC. It yields the protein CASSEGGDTKTQYF.

The chain carries TRBV6-5 and TRBJ1-1; D remains unclear. Trimming took 0 bases from V and 6 from J, leaving 8 bases between them. Germline lookup yields CDR1 MNHEY and CDR2 SVGAGI. This CDR3 contains 13 residues. DNA for the CDR3: TGTGCCAGCAGTTACTCAGGAGGGTCTGAAGCTTTCTTT. It specifies CASSYSGGSEAFF.

The chain combines TRBV2 with TRBJ2-5; 7 nucleotides line up with TRBD1. J was trimmed by 4 bases and V by 6 bases; bases with no gene match: 8. Germline V gene data show CDR1 as SNHLY and CDR2 as FYNNEI. CDR3 length: 14 amino acids. CDR3 amino acids: CASSPGTVTETQYF. CDR3 nucleotide sequence: TGTGCCAGCAGCCCCGGGACAGTGACAGAGACCCAGTACTTC.

The gene calls are TRBV2 and TRBJ2-7, with D unresolved. Germline CDR1 and CDR2: SNHLY and FYNNEI. V was clipped by 4 bases and J by 5 bases, with 9 bases between them. The CDR3 is 12 residues long. Here the CDR3 reads CASSGGPNEQYF. DNA for the CDR3: TGTGCCAGCAGTGGAGGTCCCAACGAGCAGTACTTC.

This chain links TRBV24-1 with TRBJ2-1, with D unclear. The CDR3 sequence is 13 residues long. Trimming removed 7 bases from V and 0 bases from J, with 6 bases in between. The germline CDR1 and CDR2 sequences are KGHDR and SFDVKD. The CDR3 here is CATRGSSYNEQFF. The CDR3 coding sequence is TGTGCCACCAGGGGCAGCTCCTACAATGAGCAGTTCTTC.

The V gene is TRBV9, the J gene TRBJ2-2; 8 positions match TRBD1. V lost 5 bases and J lost 7; bases outside the gene matches: 10. Germline loops: CDR1 SGDLS, CDR2 YYNGEE. CDR3 length: 15 amino acids. The CDR3 reads CASRRRDTGGGELFF. DNA for the CDR3: TGTGCCAGCAGACGCCGGGACACAGGGGGCGGGGAGCTGTTTTTT.

The genes are TRBV7-8 and TRBJ1-6; D might be TRBD1 (6 bases). The CDR3 is made up of 16 amino acids. Trimming removed 6 bases at V and 0 bases at J, with 12 bases between. CDR1 is SGHVS, CDR2 FQNEAQ, per germline. CDR3 loop: CASSSVGASYNSPLHF. CDR3 coding DNA: TGTGCCAGCAGTAGTGTGGGGGCCTCCTATAATTCACCCCTCCACTTT.

This clone was found once. V and J are TRBV5-1 and TRBJ1-4; TRBD1 aligns across 7 bases. CDR1 and CDR2 (germline): SGHRS, YFSETQ. V shed 4 bases and J 5 bases; nucleotides not matched to a gene: 8. CDR3 length: 15 residues. DNA of the CDR3: TGCGCCAGCAGCGTCGGGGACAGCAACAATGAAAAACTGTTTTTT. Translation: CASSVGDSNNEKLFF.

This clone was seen a single time. The V and J genes are TRBV6-6 and TRBJ2-7; TRBD1 matches at 8 bases. Germline trimming cut 10 bases from V and 6 bases from J; bases unmatched to any gene: 11. The CDR3 runs 13 residues. Germline V lookup: CDR1 MNHNY, CDR2 SVGAGI (reference sequence). The CDR3 DNA reads as TGTGCCACGAGGATTCAGGGGGCGAGCGAGCAGTACTTC. This sequence encodes CATRIQGASEQYF.

This chain connects TRBV3-1 (or the pseudogene TRBV3-2) to TRBJ1-1; possibly TRBD1 for D (5 bases). There are 14 residues in the CDR3. Looked up from germline, CDR1 is LGHDT and CDR2 is YNNKEL (reference sequence). With 2 bases removed from V and 3 bases from J, the gap between germline ends came to 10 bases. The DNA for the CDR3 is TGTGCCAGCAGCCAACGGGTAGGGGACACTGAAGCTTTCTTT. Residues: CASSQRVGDTEAFF.

The CDR3 sequence: CASSATPGQGEAFF. CDR3 sequence (DNA): TGTGCCAGCAGCGCAACTCCGGGACAGGGTGAAGCTTTCTTT. This chain connects TRBV6-4 to TRBJ1-1; TRBD1 matches 9 bases. Trimming removed 6 bases from V and 7 bases from J; junction bases left unmatched: 9. The CDR3 contains 14 residues. Germline V gives CDR1 MRHNA, CDR2 SNTAGT.

The rearrangement joins TRBV7-8 to TRBJ2-5; D is undetermined. There are 14 residues in the CDR3. V dropped 4 bases and J dropped 0 bases, with 9 bases sitting between them. In germline, CDR1 is SGHVS, CDR2 FQNEAQ. In DNA, the CDR3 is TGTGCCAGCAGCTCCAAGCGAGACCAAGAGACCCAGTACTTC. It codes for CASSSKRDQETQYF.

CDR3 protein: CASSQAGSNQPQHF. The CDR3 bases are TGTGCCAGCAGCCAAGCAGGGAGCAATCAGCCCCAGCATTTT. The chain recombines TRBV3-1 (or the pseudogene TRBV3-2) with TRBJ1-5; tentative D call: TRBD1 (5 bases). Between the trimmed V and J ends, which lost 1 base and 1 base, there was a span of 5 bases. Germline loops: CDR1 LGHDT, CDR2 YNNKEL (reference sequence). This CDR3 is 14 amino acids long.

This clone was recorded a few times. The CDR3 region has the DNA TGTGCCAGCAGCCATACAGGACAGGGGGATCAGCCCCAGCATTTT. This translates into CASSHTGQGDQPQHF. The chain combines TRBV4-2 with TRBJ1-5; 10 positions match TRBD1. The ends lost 3 bases at V and 5 bases at J; junction bases unmatched: 4. CDR3 length: 15 residues. Germline CDR1 is LGHNA and CDR2 is YNFKEQ.

V usage is TRBV5-1 and J usage is TRBJ2-5, with TRBD2 identical over 10 bases. V lost 4 bases, J lost 5 bases, and 11 bases stayed unmatched. Germline V gene data show CDR1 as SGHRS and CDR2 as YFSETQ. This CDR3 has 16 amino acids. The DNA for the CDR3 is TGCGCCAGCAGCGGAGGACTAGCGGCCAGGGGGGAGACCCAGTACTTC. Translated, it gives CASSGGLAARGETQYF.

In DNA, the CDR3 is TGTGCCAGCGGCGGACAGGGTATCCCCGGAAACACCATATATTTT. Residues: CASGGQGIPGNTIYF. This sequence joins TRBV2 and TRBJ1-3, with 8 bases identical to TRBD1. The V gene's germline CDR1 is SNHLY and CDR2 FYNNEI. V lost 8 bases to trimming and J lost 4 bases; unmatched junction nucleotides: 10. This CDR3 is built from 15 residues.

Here the CDR3 reads CASSSSTSLGETQYF. DNA of the CDR3: TGTGCCAGCAGCTCCTCAACTAGCCTGGGGGAGACCCAGTACTTC. This chain links TRBV11-3 with TRBJ2-5, with a tentative D call TRBD2 (6 bases). CDR1 and CDR2 from the germline V gene are SGHNT and YENEEA. This CDR3 has 15 amino acids. The V end was cut by 4 bases, the J end by 5 bases, with 17 bases between.

The chain recombines TRBV30 with TRBJ1-4; unclear D gene. Germline V gene data show CDR1 as GTSNPN and CDR2 as SVGIG (reference sequence). V gave up 2 bases and J gave up 8 bases, with 9 bases separating them. There are 12 residues in the CDR3. The CDR3 DNA is TGTGCCTGGAGTAAATCTGGCGAAAAACTGTTTTTT. This translates into CAWSKSGEKLFF.

The rearrangement joins TRBV18 to TRBJ2-1; D is perhaps TRBD2 (6 bases). CDR1 KGHSH and CDR2 LQKENI come from the germline V gene. The germline V and J ends were trimmed by 6 bases and 0 bases, with 18 bases remaining between them. CDR3 size: 17 residues. CDR3 residues: CASSPQAAGSSYNEQFF. CDR3 DNA: TGTGCCAGCTCTCCTCAAGCGGCGGGGAGCTCCTACAATGAGCAGTTCTTC.

V gene TRBV7-3 combines with J gene TRBJ2-3, with 8 bases aligning to TRBD1. With V trimmed by 5 bases and J by 4 bases, 11 bases remained unmatched. Per germline, CDR1 SGHTA and CDR2 FQGTGA. This CDR3 comprises 16 residues. The CDR3 spells CASSKRVAGGADTQYF. CDR3 nucleotide sequence: TGTGCCAGCAGCAAGAGGGTAGCAGGGGGCGCAGATACGCAGTATTTT.

The J gene is TRBJ1-2, the V gene TRBV12-3 or TRBV12-4; D is undetermined. The V and J ends lost 6 bases and 3 bases respectively, with 11 bases between them. This CDR3 is built from 13 residues. CDR3 bases: TGTGCCAGCAGCGCACTTTATGACTATGGCTACACCTTC. Its protein product is CASSALYDYGYTF.

CDR3 loop: CASRLAGDNEQFF. DNA for the CDR3: TGTGCCAGCAGACTAGCGGGGGACAATGAGCAGTTCTTC. The chain couples TRBV2 to TRBJ2-1; 11 nucleotides agree with TRBD2. The CDR3 is made up of 13 amino acids. Trimming cost V 6 bases and J 5 bases; bases outside gene matches: 0. Germline V gene lookup returns CDR1 SNHLY and CDR2 FYNNEI. Based on the CDR3 plus reference TRBV2 and TRBJ2-1, the full variable domain is EPEVTQTPSHQVTQMGQEVILRCVPISNHLYFYWYRQILGQKVEFLVSFYNNEISEKSEIFDDQFSVERPDGSNFTLKIRSTKLEDSAMYFCASRLAGDNEQFFGPGTRLTVL.

The chain combines TRBV10-3 with TRBJ1-2, with D perhaps TRBD1 (5 bases). V lost 2 bases, J lost 4 bases, and 11 bases lay in between. The CDR3 has 14 amino acids. Germline V gene sequence: CDR1 ENHRY, CDR2 SYGVKD. The CDR3 reads CAISEGGISYGYTF. DNA of the CDR3: TGTGCCATCAGTGAGGGGGGGATATCCTATGGCTACACCTTC.

The genes are TRBV6-6 and TRBJ1-1; 7 bases align to TRBD1. Trimming took 3 bases from V and 2 from J; bases not matched to a gene: 6. Germline CDR1 MNHNY, CDR2 SVGAGI (reference sequence). This CDR3 has 15 amino acids. CDR3 residues: CASSYDRERNTEAFF. The CDR3, as DNA: TGTGCCAGCAGTTATGACAGGGAAAGAAACACTGAAGCTTTCTTT.

The chain has TRBV18 and TRBJ1-4; 8 nucleotides align to TRBD1. From germline, CDR1 is KGHSH and CDR2 LQKENI. Unmatched junction bases numbered 11, after V lost 3 bases and J lost 8 bases. The CDR3 covers 16 residues. In nucleotides, the CDR3 is TGTGCCAGCTCACCGACCATGGACAGGGCACGCGAAAAACTGTTTTTT. This translates into CASSPTMDRAREKLFF.

This clone was seen only once. At one end, the junction sequence differs from germline, possibly due to a read error. The V call is TRBV6-1, the J call TRBJ2-7; 11 positions match TRBD1. Germline CDR1 and CDR2: MNHNS and SASEGT. This CDR3 spans 14 amino acids. The CDR3 reads CASSEVFRTGGYNF. The CDR3 bases are TGTGCCAGCAGTGAAGTGTTCCGGACAGGGGGCTATAACTTC.